This T cell receptor (beta chain) stems from a study of blood T cell repertoires in COVID-19. The CDR3 has 16 residues. CDR1 is SGHTA and CDR2 is FQGTGA in the germline V gene. V lost 0 bases and J lost 2, with 13 bases in between. Per the study methods: Amplification from reference gene primers served as the basis for estimated nucleated cell counts. This table comes from immunoSEQ multiplex PCR, and its TCRdb copy is limited to in-frame clones, with some not included. D and trimming were read from the DNA, whereas the V and J calls and clone size are those reported in that table. Of about 140,000 clones detected, roughly 82% appear once; the ten largest clones hold roughly 4.4%.

The clonotype comes from a human donor in a cohort sampled during active COVID-19. This sequence joins TRBV7-3 and TRBJ2-5, with D perhaps TRBD1 (6 bases). Input material: peripheral blood. The CDR3 here is CASSLTGGQTQETQYF. In DNA, the CDR3 is TGTGCCAGCAGCTTAACGGGTGGACAGACACAAGAGACCCAGTACTTC.